The 4 T cell receptor beta chains given below trace back to one sample, sequenced in a study of neurological immune-mediated disorders. Time point noted: longitudinal time-point 3. TCRdb reprocessed the 5' RACE reads via MiXCR and lists one record per CDR3 protein. In the table there are under 100,000 distinct CDR3 sequences, approximately 4.3% of which are singletons. What was sequenced was PBMCs. Every receptor here comes from a woman aged 55-69 years with multiple sclerosis.

This clonotype was detected many times. This chain joins TRBV6-6 and TRBJ2-5, with D possibly being TRBD1 (7 bases). Germline CDR1 reads MNHNY; CDR2 reads SVGAGI (reference sequence). The CDR3 has 14 amino acids. The ends were cut back, 6 bases at V and 5 bases at J, with 16 bases in the middle. The CDR3 spells CASRVGGGMETQYF. In DNA, the CDR3 is TGTGCCAGCAGGGTAGGAGGGGGCATGGAGACCCAGTACTTC.

The sample holds many counts of this clonotype. Germline is not matched at one junction end, which may reflect a read error. The V gene is TRBV20-1, the J gene TRBJ1-4; 10 nucleotides line up with TRBD1. The CDR3 spans 17 residues. From germline, CDR1 is DFQATT and CDR2 SNEGSKA (reference sequence). This CDR3 reads CSARVRGRQGAKEKLFF. CDR3 coding DNA: TGCAGTGCTAGAGTTCGGGGGAGACAGGGGGCTAAGGAAAAACTGTTTTTT.

This clonotype was recorded many times. CDR3 coding DNA: TGTGCCAGCAGCCTCGGACAGACCAACTACGAGCAGTACTTC. It yields the protein CASSLGQTNYEQYF. The chain links TRBV12-3 or TRBV12-4 to TRBJ2-7; possible D gene TRBD1, 6 bases. V was shortened by 6 bases and J by 3 bases, with 15 bases between the two germline ends. The CDR3 contains 14 residues.

This clonotype was found many times. The genes are TRBV5-6 and TRBJ1-1; D is undetermined. The V end lost 2 bases, the J end lost 7 bases, and 12 bases lay between the germline ends. This CDR3 is built from 13 residues. The germline V gene encodes CDR1 SGHDT and CDR2 YYEEEE. The CDR3 coding sequence is TGTGCCAGCAGCTTAAGTACAGTCCTTGAAGCTTTCTTT. It codes for CASSLSTVLEAFF. Based on the CDR3 plus reference TRBV5-6 and TRBJ1-1, the full variable domain is DAGVTQSPTHLIKTRGQQVTLRCSPKSGHDTVSWYQQALGQGPQFIFQYYEEEERQRGNFPDRFSGHQFPNYSSELNVNALLLGDSALYLCASSLSTVLEAFFGQGTRLTVV.